This T cell receptor beta chain is from a study of T cells after yellow fever vaccination. Findings of the study overall: Overlap between CD4 and CD8 compartments was detected for a small share of clonotypes. Post-booster repertoires again held most primary-vaccination clones (approximately 96% CD4, 80% to 90% CD8). Faster peaking, at day 5 versus 15, marked a secondary response that was weaker.

CDR3 length: 14 amino acids. The ends were cut back, 3 bases at V and 0 bases at J, with 5 bases in the middle. CDR1 and CDR2 from the germline V gene are SGHAT and FQNNGV. There are many counts of this clonotype. Its specificity is not known. UMIs were added to TCR cDNA along with a universal primer site when it was made by 5'RACE template switching. Each CDR3 protein is one row after TCRdb ran MiXCR on the 5' RACE reads. The sample holds a few hundred thousand distinct CDR3 sequences; roughly 9.4% are singletons and the top ten take over 15%. The sequencing used PBMCs, collected on the day of the first yellow fever vaccination. This chain uses TRBV11-2 with TRBJ1-4; the D is unclear. This sequence was found in a man aged 18 to 35 who received the YFV17D yellow fever vaccine. The CDR3 sequence: CASSFSATNEKLFF. DNA for the CDR3: TGTGCCAGCAGCTTCAGTGCAACTAATGAAAAACTGTTTTTT. Full variable domain (remainder filled in from reference TRBV11-2 and TRBJ1-4): EAGVAQSPRYKIIEKRQSVAFWCNPISGHATLYWYQQILGQGPKLLIQFQNNGVVDDSQLPKDRFSAERLKGVDSTLKIQPAKLEDSAVYLCASSFSATNEKLFFGSGTQLSVL.